One TCR beta chain is described in this entry. Its matching antigen is unknown. The sample comes from a study of Tregs in tolerant kidney transplant recipients. Sequenced by immunoSEQ multiplex PCR; TCRdb stores in-frame clones only, minus some. The repertoire includes tens of thousands of clones, 90% to 95% of them detected once, and approximately 1.4% sits in the top ten. Mixed chimerism was transient after nonmyeloablative marrow transplants from related graft donors. Study observations and caveats: Expanding Tregs on activated donor B cells appeared to best identify donor-specific TCRbeta clones.

Germline V gene sequence: CDR1 SGHRS, CDR2 YFSETQ. Trimming removed 4 bases at V and 1 base at J, with 8 bases between. CDR3 size: 13 residues. The receptor was derived from a human patient who received a combined kidney and bone marrow transplant. The T cells may come from the graft donor. The sequencing here drew on CD4+ T cells from blood (PBMCs), taken 24 months after the transplant. The chain couples TRBV5-1 to TRBJ1-1; D uncertain. CDR3 sequence (DNA): TGCGCCAGCAGCACAACAGCGAACACTGAAGCTTTCTTT. Residues: CASSTTANTEAFF.